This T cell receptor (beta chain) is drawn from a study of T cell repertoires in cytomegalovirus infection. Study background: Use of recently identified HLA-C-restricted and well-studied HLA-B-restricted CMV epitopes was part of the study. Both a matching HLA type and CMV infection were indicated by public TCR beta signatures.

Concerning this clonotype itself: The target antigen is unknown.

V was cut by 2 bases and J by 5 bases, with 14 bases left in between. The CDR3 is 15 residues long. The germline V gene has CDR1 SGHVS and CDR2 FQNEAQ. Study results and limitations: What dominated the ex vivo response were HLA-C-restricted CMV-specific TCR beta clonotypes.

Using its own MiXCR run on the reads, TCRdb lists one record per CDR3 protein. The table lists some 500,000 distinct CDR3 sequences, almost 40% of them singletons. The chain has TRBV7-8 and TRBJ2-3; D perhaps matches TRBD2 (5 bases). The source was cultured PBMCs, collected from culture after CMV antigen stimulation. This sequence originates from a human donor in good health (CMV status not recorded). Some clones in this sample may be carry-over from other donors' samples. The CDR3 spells CASSLYGREGDTQYF. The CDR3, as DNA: TGTGCCAGCAGCTTATACGGACGTGAGGGAGATACGCAGTATTTT.